The 21 T cell receptor beta chains below were found in one sample sequenced in a study of blood T cell repertoires in COVID-19. Repertoires were generated with immunoSEQ multiplex PCR, while TCRdb's copy carries only in-frame clones and drops some. The table shows 450,000 or so clones, with roughly nine tenths occurring only once. Material for sequencing was peripheral blood. The receptors come from a man aged 18 to 30 with COVID-19, enrolled during active disease.

CDR3 residues: CSAETGVGGYTF. The CDR3, as DNA: TGCAGCGCCGAGACAGGGGTTGGGGGCTACACCTTC. This sequence joins TRBV29-1 and TRBJ1-2; 8 nucleotides agree with TRBD1. Germline V CDR1 and CDR2: SQVTM, ANQGSEA. V lost 7 bases, J lost 8 bases, and 9 bases stayed unmatched. The CDR3 length is 12 residues.

In nucleotides, the CDR3 is TGTGCCAGCACCCCACAGGGGGGGCCAAGAGGAGCTTTCTTT. Residues: CASTPQGGPRGAFF. The chain combines TRBV2 with TRBJ1-1; the match to TRBD1 covers 8 bases. The V and J ends lost 7 bases and 10 bases, in that order; junction bases with no gene match: 14. The germline V gene encodes CDR1 SNHLY and CDR2 FYNNEI. The CDR3 has 14 amino acids.

This rearrangement joins TRBV19 to TRBJ1-5; unclear D gene. Trimming took 10 bases from V and 6 from J, leaving 13 bases between them. Germline V CDR1 and CDR2: LNHDA, SQIVND (reference sequence). This CDR3 comprises 12 residues. CDR3 sequence reads: CATSDSLQPQHF. In nucleotides, the CDR3 is TGTGCCACGTCGGACTCGCTTCAGCCCCAGCATTTT.

The V and J genes are TRBV5-1 and TRBJ2-3; 9 nucleotides match TRBD1. Germline trimming cut 2 bases from V and 0 bases from J; bases unmatched to any gene: 4. The CDR3 extends over 16 amino acids. Germline CDR1 is SGHRS and CDR2 is YFSETQ. CDR3 bases: TGCGCCAGCAGCTTAGGGACAGGGTATAGCACAGATACGCAGTATTTT. Its protein product is CASSLGTGYSTDTQYF.

The V gene is TRBV19, the J gene TRBJ2-7; 7 bases map to TRBD1. Germline trimming cut 6 bases from V and 3 bases from J; bases unmatched to any gene: 11. The germline CDR1 and CDR2 sequences are LNHDA and SQIVND (reference sequence). This CDR3 is built from 15 residues. CDR3 residues: CASRIRDSGYYEQYF. The CDR3 DNA follows: TGTGCCAGTAGAATAAGGGACAGCGGCTACTACGAGCAGTACTTC.

The chain links TRBV5-1 to TRBJ1-2; D is ambiguous. CDR3 length: 15 residues. The germline V gene has CDR1 SGHRS and CDR2 YFSETQ. Trimming stripped 4 bases from V and 8 bases from J, with 21 bases between. The CDR3 loop reads CASSQSLGSQGGYTF. CDR3 nucleotides: TGCGCCAGCAGCCAATCCTTAGGGAGCCAAGGGGGCTACACCTTC.

V usage is TRBV3-1 (or the pseudogene TRBV3-2) and J usage is TRBJ1-2, with 9 bases matching TRBD1. The CDR3 contains 17 residues. Germline V gene data show CDR1 as LGHDT and CDR2 as YNNKEL (reference sequence). Trimming cost V 4 bases and J 0 bases; bases outside gene matches: 9. The CDR3, as DNA: TGTGCCAGCAGCCCACGGGACAGGGCCATAGCTAACTATGGCTACACCTTC. This codes for CASSPRDRAIANYGYTF.

The chain is built from TRBV3-1 (or the pseudogene TRBV3-2) and TRBJ1-2, with D tentatively TRBD1 (6 bases). V was pared by 2 bases and J by 4 bases, with 17 bases between. CDR1 and CDR2 (germline): LGHDT, YNNKEL (reference sequence). The CDR3 is 16 residues long. The CDR3 sequence: CASSQRGAGGGYGYTF. CDR3 DNA: TGTGCCAGCAGCCAACGGGGGGCTGGGGGCGGCTATGGCTACACCTTC.

This clone was detected only a few times. The chain employs TRBV5-6 and TRBJ1-2; a weak D match, TRBD1 (5 bases). The germline V gene encodes CDR1 SGHDT and CDR2 YYEEEE. The CDR3 contains 15 residues. Trimming took 0 bases from V and 4 from J, leaving 13 bases between them. As DNA, the CDR3 is TGTGCCAGCAGCTTGGTAGGGGTGAGACGCTATGGCTACACCTTC. It specifies CASSLVGVRRYGYTF.

The chain couples TRBV6-4 to TRBJ2-3, with 7 bases aligning to TRBD2. Germline V CDR1 and CDR2: MRHNA, SNTAGT. This CDR3 spans 15 amino acids. J was trimmed by 2 bases and V by 7 bases; bases with no gene match: 9. Here the CDR3 reads CASTETSSATDTQYF. The CDR3 DNA reads as TGTGCCAGCACCGAGACTAGCTCGGCCACAGATACGCAGTATTTT.

This clone was recorded only once. The chain links TRBV7-9 to TRBJ1-2, with 8 bases that match TRBD1. This CDR3 is built from 13 residues. The V gene's germline CDR1 is SEHNR and CDR2 FQNEAQ (reference sequence). The trim removed 5 bases at V and 5 bases at J, leaving 4 bases unmatched. CDR3 protein: CASSKDRAYGYTF. CDR3 coding DNA: TGTGCCAGCAGCAAGGACAGGGCTTATGGCTACACCTTC.

This clone was found once. CDR3: CASSATGTFYEQYF. CDR3 nucleotide sequence: TGTGCCAGCAGCGCGACCGGGACATTTTACGAGCAGTACTTC. The chain carries TRBV5-4 and TRBJ2-7; the D gene is possibly TRBD1 (6 bases). The CDR3 consists of 14 residues. Germline CDR1 SGHNT, CDR2 YYREEE (reference sequence). V gave up 4 bases and J gave up 4 bases, with 15 bases separating them.

This chain uses TRBV4-1 with TRBJ1-2, with D tentatively TRBD1 (5 bases). The germline gives CDR1 MGHRA, CDR2 YSYEKL. V dropped 0 bases and J dropped 4 bases, with 12 bases sitting between them. The CDR3 extends over 15 amino acids. The CDR3 sequence is CASSQDLGAIYGYTF. The CDR3 nucleotides read TGCGCCAGCAGCCAAGATCTAGGGGCGATCTATGGCTACACCTTC.

The chain has TRBV4-1 and TRBJ2-3; 12 bases line up with TRBD2. In germline, CDR1 is MGHRA, CDR2 YSYEKL. The trim removed 1 base at V and 3 bases at J, leaving 2 bases unmatched. The length of the CDR3 is 16 residues. The CDR3 DNA reads as TGCGCCAGCAGCCAAGGACTAGCGGGGGTAACAGATACGCAGTATTTT. This gives the protein CASSQGLAGVTDTQYF.

The genes are TRBV11-2 and TRBJ1-3; 7 bases are shared with TRBD1. This CDR3 has 17 amino acids. V lost 5 bases and J lost 0; bases outside the gene matches: 10. CDR1 is SGHAT, CDR2 FQNNGV, per germline. The CDR3 protein is CASSPLRRTGSGNTIYF. Here the CDR3 DNA reads TGTGCCAGCAGCCCTCTCCGCAGGACAGGCTCTGGAAACACCATATATTTT.

This chain joins TRBV7-2 and TRBJ2-1; 11 bases are shared with TRBD2. Trimming cost V 5 bases and J 4 bases; bases outside gene matches: 4. CDR1 and CDR2 from the germline V gene are SGHTA and FQGNSA. The CDR3 spans 15 residues. This chain's CDR3 is CASSPLAGAYNEQFF. The CDR3 region has the DNA TGTGCCAGCAGCCCACTAGCGGGAGCGTACAATGAGCAGTTCTTC.

The CDR3 loop is CASSFESGTDTQYF. In DNA, the CDR3 is TGTGCCAGCAGCTTTGAAAGCGGGACAGATACGCAGTATTTT. The rearrangement uses TRBV5-6 and TRBJ2-3; D may be TRBD2 (6 bases). The V end lost 2 bases, the J end lost 3 bases, and 10 bases lay between the germline ends. The CDR3 is made up of 14 amino acids. CDR1 is SGHDT, CDR2 YYEEEE, per germline. Together with reference TRBV5-6 and TRBJ2-3, the CDR3 gives the full variable domain: DAGVTQSPTHLIKTRGQQVTLRCSPKSGHDTVSWYQQALGQGPQFIFQYYEEEERQRGNFPDRFSGHQFPNYSSELNVNALLLGDSALYLCASSFESGTDTQYFGPGTRLTVL.

The chain is built from TRBV27 and TRBJ2-7, with a weak D call TRBD1 (5 bases). CDR1 is MNHEY and CDR2 is SMNVEV in the germline V gene (reference sequence). The CDR3 contains 11 residues. The germline V and J ends were trimmed by 3 bases and 10 bases, with 10 bases remaining between them. As DNA, the CDR3 is TGTGCCAGCAGTTTGAACGGACAACAGTACTTC. Its protein is CASSLNGQQYF.

The chain links TRBV19 to TRBJ2-1; 8 positions match TRBD1. Germline trimming cut 5 bases from V and 1 base from J; bases unmatched to any gene: 4. This CDR3 is built from 15 residues. Germline V gives CDR1 LNHDA, CDR2 SQIVND (reference sequence). CDR3 loop: CASSPGQGSYNEQFF. The CDR3 nucleotides are TGTGCCAGTAGTCCCGGACAGGGTTCCTACAATGAGCAGTTCTTC. Based on the CDR3 plus reference TRBV19 and TRBJ2-1, the full variable domain is DGGITQSPKYLFRKEGQNVTLSCEQNLNHDAMYWYRQDPGQGLRLIYYSQIVNDFQKGDIAEGYSVSREKKESFPLTVTSAQKNPTAFYLCASSPGQGSYNEQFFGPGTRLTVL.

The chain has TRBV6-6 and TRBJ2-7; D not certain. V was cut by 0 bases and J by 4 bases, with 10 bases left in between. The CDR3 has 14 residues. Germline V lookup: CDR1 MNHNY, CDR2 SVGAGI (reference sequence). CDR3 DNA sequence: TGTGCCAGCAGTTACTCGACACAGCCGTACGAGCAGTACTTC. Protein sequence: CASSYSTQPYEQYF.

In DNA form, the CDR3 reads TGCGCCAGCAGCCCGGACAGGGGCCAAGAGACCCAGTACTTC. Its translation is CASSPDRGQETQYF. V is TRBV5-1 and J is TRBJ2-5; 9 bases agree with TRBD1. CDR1 SGHRS and CDR2 YFSETQ come from the germline V gene. The trim removed 4 bases at V and 1 base at J, leaving 2 bases unmatched. The CDR3 runs 14 residues. Filled out from reference TRBV5-1 and TRBJ2-5, the complete variable domain reads KAGVTQTPRYLIKTRGQQVTLSCSPISGHRSVSWYQQTPGQGLQFLFEYFSETQRNKGNFPGRFSGRQFSNSRSEMNVSTLELGDSALYLCASSPDRGQETQYFGPGTRLLVL.